A selection of T cell receptor beta chains follows, all from one sample in a study of T cell repertoires in cytomegalovirus infection. The antigens for these receptors are not known. MiXCR, applied by TCRdb to the reads, yields one record per CDR3 protein. The sample has about 740,000 distinct CDR3 sequences; roughly 30% are singletons. The sample in question was cultured PBMCs, obtained from culture after CMV antigen stimulation. The receptors stem from a human donor in good health (CMV status not recorded). Some clones in this sample may be carry-over from other donors' samples. Both conserved end residues are part of each CDR3. D genes are given only for firm matches. Clone size appears in some rows only: once, few, many, or a class for an expanded clone.

CASSPGTWGGEQYF	TGTGCCAGCAGCCCGGGAACTTGGGGGGGCGAGCAGTACTTC	TRBD2	TRBV28	.	TRBJ2-7
CASRQNRNAEAFF	TGTGCCAGCAGACAAAATAGGAACGCTGAAGCTTTCTTT	.	TRBV12-3/TRBV12-4	.	TRBJ1-1
CASTPGASTEAFF	TGTGCCAGCACCCCGGGGGCAAGCACTGAAGCTTTCTTT	.	TRBV6-1	.	TRBJ1-1
CSARGLAGPGETQYF	TGCAGTGCTAGAGGGCTAGCGGGACCCGGAGAGACCCAGTACTTC	TRBD2	TRBV20-1	.	TRBJ2-5
CASSLDEGSPLHF	TGTGCCAGCAGCTTAGACGAGGGGTCACCCCTCCACTTT	.	TRBV7-6	.	TRBJ1-6
CASVGSPSGNTIYF	TGTGCCAGCGTCGGCTCTCCCTCTGGAAACACCATATATTTT	.	TRBV7-8	few	TRBJ1-3
CASSRQGMASGNTIYF	TGTGCCAGCAGTCGACAGGGTATGGCCTCTGGAAACACCATATATTTT	TRBD1	TRBV6-6	.	TRBJ1-3
CASSQGEEKAFF	TGTGCCAGCAGCCAAGGTGAAGAGAAAGCTTTCTTT	.	TRBV3-1	.	TRBJ1-1
CASSPPTDPYNIYGYTF	TGTGCCAGCAGCCCCCCGACAGATCCTTACAATATCTATGGCTACACCTTC	.	TRBV7-2	few	TRBJ1-2
CASSLAMTSGGYNEQFF	TGTGCCAGCAGCTTAGCGATGACTAGCGGGGGATACAATGAGCAGTTCTTC	TRBD2	TRBV7-2	many	TRBJ2-1
CASSRTLIRLANEQFF	TGTGCCAGCAGTCGCACGCTTATAAGACTAGCGAATGAGCAGTTCTTC	TRBD2	TRBV6-1	.	TRBJ2-1
CASSLSGTGGAYEQYF	TGTGCCAGCAGTTTATCCGGGACAGGTGGAGCCTACGAGCAGTACTTC	TRBD1	TRBV28	.	TRBJ2-7
CASSHTYGDSPLHF	TGTGCCAGCAGTCATACATACGGGGATTCACCCCTCCACTTT	.	TRBV7-6	many	TRBJ1-6
CASQEYGGINQPQHF	TGTGCCAGCCAGGAATACGGAGGTATCAATCAGCCCCAGCATTTT	.	TRBV6-1	many	TRBJ1-5
CASGRGGGETQYF	TGTGCTAGTGGACGAGGGGGCGGGGAGACCCAGTACTTC	TRBD1	TRBV12-5	few	TRBJ2-5
CASSLTSGGTGELFF	TGCGCCAGCAGCCTGACTAGCGGGGGAACCGGGGAGCTGTTTTTT	TRBD2	TRBV5-1	few	TRBJ2-2
CASSVDGALGLEQYF	TGTGCCAGCAGCGTAGACGGGGCCTTAGGCCTCGAGCAGTACTTC	.	TRBV9	.	TRBJ2-7
CASSMLAGSTDTQYF	TGTGCCAGTAGTATGCTAGCGGGGAGCACAGATACGCAGTATTTT	TRBD2	TRBV19	few	TRBJ2-3
CASSAPGQGASMIVSYEQYF	TGTGCCAGCAGCGCGCCAGGACAGGGGGCGTCTATGATTGTGTCCTACGAGCAGTACTTC	TRBD1	TRBV7-2	.	TRBJ2-7
CASSWLAGVNEQFF	TGTGCCAGCAGTTGGCTAGCGGGTGTCAATGAGCAGTTCTTC	TRBD2	TRBV6-2/TRBV6-3	once	TRBJ2-1
CASSVLQETQYF	TGTGCCAGCAGTGTCCTCCAAGAGACCCAGTACTTC	.	TRBV12-3/TRBV12-4	few	TRBJ2-5
CASSGDATNEKLFF	TGTGCCAGCTCGGGCGATGCAACTAATGAAAAACTGTTTTTT	.	TRBV2	.	TRBJ1-4
CASSPARLGRYGYTF	TGTGCCAGCAGCCCGGCCAGGTTAGGGCGGTATGGCTACACCTTC	.	TRBV6-1	.	TRBJ1-2